These T cell receptor beta chains were read from a single sample in a study of T cells expressing NK-cell markers. TCRdb re-analyzed the 5' RACE reads; it lists each CDR3 protein once, without DNA. This sample lists 300,000 or so distinct CDR3 sequences; its ten largest clones have more than 3.5%. Sequences were obtained from blood T cells: a sorted CD56 or NKG2C T cell subset, CD4+ or CD8+ T cells, or bulk PBMC T cells (not recorded which). The origin of the receptors is a woman between 18 and 70 years old in good health. CDR3s include the opening cysteine and the closing phenylalanine or tryptophan.

TRBV12-3/TRBV12-4	14	TRBJ1-1	CATRSRPMNTEAFF
TRBV6-5	12	TRBJ1-1	CASSSGLTEAFF
TRBV20-1	13	TRBJ2-5	CSATQGVGETQYF
TRBV11-3	19	TRBJ2-3	CASSSPSRPGSSYTDTQYF
TRBV7-9	14	TRBJ1-1	CASSLRGGSAEAFF
TRBV14	17	TRBJ1-6	CASSQKGRRGADSPLHF
TRBV7-2	15	TRBJ1-1	CASSLVVNSNTEAFF
TRBV7-9	16	TRBJ2-1	CASHTTAGGREGEQFF
TRBV6-1	13	TRBJ2-3	CARVGRGQDTQYF
TRBV20-1	13	TRBJ2-3	CSVGETSTDTQYF
TRBV6-2/TRBV6-3	14	TRBJ1-1	CASGTTPTSTEAFF
TRBV20-1	13	TRBJ2-1	CSATPGGYNEQFF
TRBV29-1	13	TRBJ2-4	CSAGEGTKNIQYF
TRBV24-1	14	TRBJ2-6	CATSGTSGANVLTF
TRBV19	14	TRBJ2-4	CASSRAGTKNIQYF
TRBV7-2	15	TRBJ2-3	CASSLVGSHGDTQYF
TRBV20-1	12	TRBJ2-5	CSAPRDQETQYF
TRBV20-1	14	TRBJ2-7	CSARRQGAAYEQYF
TRBV11-2	14	TRBJ2-3	CASSLAPQADTQYF
TRBV9	15	TRBJ1-1	CASSVVGGGSPEAFF
TRBV20-1	12	TRBJ2-1	CSASSGWNEQFF
TRBV7-2	15	TRBJ2-3	CASSFRGQDTDTQYF
TRBV9	17	TRBJ2-3	CASSVVASGGATDTQYF
TRBV7-2	13	TRBJ2-5	CASSLPGLETQYF
TRBV12-3/TRBV12-4	13	TRBJ2-7	CASSPSAAYEQYF
TRBV19	13	TRBJ2-7	CASAGWPSYEQYF
TRBV28	13	TRBJ2-7	CASILTGGYEQYF
TRBV4-3	16	TRBJ1-4	CASSLAQGATNEKLFF
TRBV30	16	TRBJ2-1	CAWRSTRGRPYNEQFF
TRBV7-2	12	TRBJ2-3	CASSPFKDTQYF
TRBV12-3/TRBV12-4	16	TRBJ2-5	CASRRGALGAQETQYF
TRBV3-1	12	TRBJ1-1	CASSHVPTEAFF
TRBV7-2	14	TRBJ1-1	CASSGAGPNTEAFF
TRBV7-2	16	TRBJ2-2	CASSFAAGANTGELFF
TRBV20-1	14	TRBJ1-3	CSATGTGVGNTIYF
TRBV27	15	TRBJ2-7	CASNQRSGRPGEQYF
TRBV6-2/TRBV6-3	13	TRBJ1-2	CASSYSGGRGYTF
TRBV24-1	15	TRBJ2-7	CATGESGTEPTKQYF
TRBV20-1	15	TRBJ2-5	CSVVLAGARKETQYF
TRBV7-9	14	TRBJ1-1	CASSLESRNTEAFF
TRBV11-1	18	TRBJ2-3	CASSSTQQGVFFTDTQYF
TRBV30	13	TRBJ1-1	CAWTAWMVTEAFF
TRBV29-1	16	TRBJ1-3	CSVEDLTGNSGNTIYF
TRBV14	18	TRBJ2-6	CASSQGSGGISGANVLTF
TRBV3-1	16	TRBJ2-1	CASSQEGAGGYNEQFF
TRBV14	15	TRBJ1-2	CASSQVDIWSYGYTF
TRBV6-6	12	TRBJ2-7	CASSYVDSEQYF
TRBV7-3	13	TRBJ2-5	CASSPQTGETQYF